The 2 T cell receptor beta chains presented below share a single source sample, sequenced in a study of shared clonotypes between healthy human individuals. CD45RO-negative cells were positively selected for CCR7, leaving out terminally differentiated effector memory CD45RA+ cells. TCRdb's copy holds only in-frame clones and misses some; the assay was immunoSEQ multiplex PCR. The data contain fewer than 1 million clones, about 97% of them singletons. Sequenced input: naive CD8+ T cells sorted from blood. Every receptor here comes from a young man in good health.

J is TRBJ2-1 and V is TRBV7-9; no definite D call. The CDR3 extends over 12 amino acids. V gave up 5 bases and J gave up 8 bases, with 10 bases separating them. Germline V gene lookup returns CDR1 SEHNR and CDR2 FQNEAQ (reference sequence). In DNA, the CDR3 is TGTGCCAGCAGCCCTAATAACCATGAGCAGTTCTTC. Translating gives CASSPNNHEQFF.

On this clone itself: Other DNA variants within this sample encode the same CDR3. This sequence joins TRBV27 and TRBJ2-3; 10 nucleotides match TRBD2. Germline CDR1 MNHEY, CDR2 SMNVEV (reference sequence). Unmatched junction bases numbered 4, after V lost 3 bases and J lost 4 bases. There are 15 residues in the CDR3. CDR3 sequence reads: CASSLLAGVADTQYF. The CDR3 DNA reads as TGTGCCAGCAGTTTGCTAGCGGGAGTGGCAGATACGCAGTATTTT.